The 3 T cell receptor beta chains given below trace back to one sample, sequenced in a study of blood T cell repertoires in COVID-19. Produced via immunoSEQ multiplex PCR; TCRdb's table is partial and in-frame only. The sample gives about 110,000 clones, 82% of which show up once; 15% is in the top ten. Material: peripheral blood. The receptors were sampled from a woman at least 80 years old with acute or convalescent COVID-19.

The V gene is TRBV7-9, the J gene TRBJ2-2; perhaps TRBD1 as D (6 bases). The CDR3 is 14 residues long. Germline V gene lookup returns CDR1 SEHNR and CDR2 FQNEAQ (reference sequence). The V end lost 2 bases, the J end lost 4 bases, and 8 bases lay between the germline ends. Written as DNA, the CDR3 is TGTGCCAGCAGCTTAAGAGGGGGCACCGGGGAGCTGTTTTTT. Translated, it gives CASSLRGGTGELFF.

This chain links TRBV7-9 with TRBJ2-3; TRBD2 aligns across 10 bases. Germline CDR1 and CDR2: SEHNR and FQNEAQ (reference sequence). The CDR3 length is 16 residues. With 5 bases clipped from V and 5 bases from J, the junction kept 10 bases outside the gene matches. The CDR3 protein is CASSPPDGTSVDTQYF. CDR3 coding DNA: TGTGCCAGCAGCCCCCCAGACGGGACTAGCGTAGATACGCAGTATTTT.

The chain links TRBV11-2 to TRBJ1-2; TRBD1 matches at 7 bases. The junction had 7 bases not matched to a gene; V was cut back by 1 base and J by 2 bases. Germline V gives CDR1 SGHAT, CDR2 FQNNGV. This CDR3 comprises 16 residues. DNA of the CDR3: TGTGCCAGCAGCTTAGTTCTAGGAGGGGGCAACTATGGCTACACCTTC. Protein sequence: CASSLVLGGGNYGYTF. The variable domain in full, with the rest retrieved from reference TRBV11-2 and TRBJ1-2, is EAGVAQSPRYKIIEKRQSVAFWCNPISGHATLYWYQQILGQGPKLLIQFQNNGVVDDSQLPKDRFSAERLKGVDSTLKIQPAKLEDSAVYLCASSLVLGGGNYGYTFGSGTRLTVV.